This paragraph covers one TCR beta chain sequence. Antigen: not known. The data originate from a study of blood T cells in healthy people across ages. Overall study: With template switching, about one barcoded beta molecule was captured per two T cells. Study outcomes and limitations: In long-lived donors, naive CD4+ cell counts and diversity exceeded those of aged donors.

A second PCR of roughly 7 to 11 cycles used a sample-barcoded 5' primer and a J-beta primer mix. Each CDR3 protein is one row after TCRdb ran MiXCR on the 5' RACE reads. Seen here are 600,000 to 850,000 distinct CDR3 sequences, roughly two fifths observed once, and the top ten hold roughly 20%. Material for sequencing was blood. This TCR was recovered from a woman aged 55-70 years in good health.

The CDR3 DNA follows: TGTGCCAGCAGTTCGGCCCAGGGGAACACTGAAGCTTTCTTT. As protein: CASSSAQGNTEAFF. The V gene is TRBV6-6, the J gene TRBJ1-1, with a possible D match to TRBD1 (5 bases). The CDR3 sequence is 14 residues long. V was cut by 4 bases and J by 1 base, with 10 bases left in between. CDR1 MNHNY and CDR2 SVGAGI come from the germline V gene (reference sequence).